The 6 T cell receptor beta chains reported below all come from one sample, sequenced in a study of T cell repertoires in cytomegalovirus infection. No antigen has been assigned to these receptors. TCRdb re-called the reads through MiXCR, storing one row per CDR3 protein. The sample yields about 350,000 distinct CDR3 sequences, roughly 36% seen once. Source: cultured PBMCs, taken from culture after CMV antigen stimulation. The receptors come from a human donor in good health (CMV status not recorded). Some clones in this sample may be carry-over from other donors' samples.

The V call is TRBV12-3 or TRBV12-4, the J call TRBJ2-3; TRBD2 aligns across 8 bases. The CDR3 has 15 amino acids. The J segment lost 4 bases and the V segment lost 0 bases, leaving 3 bases of the junction unmatched. The CDR3 region has the DNA TGTGCCAGCAGTTTAGCGAGCGGGAGCGCAGATACGCAGTATTTT. Translated, it gives CASSLASGSADTQYF.

The chain combines TRBV12-5 with TRBJ2-7; D remains ambiguous. The ends were cut back, 7 bases at V and 1 base at J, with 8 bases in the middle. This CDR3 comprises 12 residues. Germline V CDR1 and CDR2: LGHNT, FRNRAP. CDR3 nucleotide sequence: TGTGCTAGTGCCTCTCGATCCTACGAGCAGTACGTC. Translation: CASASRSYEQYV.

A few counts support this clonotype. CDR3: CASSPGTGAQETQYF. The CDR3 DNA is TGTGCCAGCTCACCGGGGACAGGGGCACAAGAGACCCAGTACTTC. The chain joins TRBV18 to TRBJ2-5, with 10 positions matching TRBD1. The CDR3 runs 15 residues. The V gene end was trimmed by 3 bases and the J gene end by 2 bases; junction bases not matched to a gene: 3. Germline CDR1 reads KGHSH; CDR2 reads LQKENI.

In its sample, this clonotype was seen many times. The V gene is TRBV7-2, the J gene TRBJ2-2; tentative D call: TRBD2 (5 bases). Between the trimmed V and J ends, which lost 6 bases and 6 bases, there was a span of 14 bases. This CDR3 is 14 amino acids long. Germline CDR1 SGHTA, CDR2 FQGNSA. CDR3 sequence: CASRASYGPGELFF. For the CDR3, the DNA is TGTGCCAGCAGAGCTAGCTACGGTCCCGGGGAGCTGTTTTTT.

This clonotype was observed a handful of times. The V call is TRBV7-8, the J call TRBJ2-2, with D possibly being TRBD1 or TRBD2 (6 bases each). The CDR3 is 15 residues long. Germline CDR1 and CDR2: SGHVS and FQNEAQ. Trimming shortened V by 4 bases and J by 1 base, and 10 bases separated the two germline ends. The CDR3 loop is CASSWRGQNTGELFF. Here the CDR3 DNA reads TGTGCCAGCAGCTGGAGGGGACAGAACACCGGGGAGCTGTTTTTT. Variable domain in full (rest from reference TRBV7-8 and TRBJ2-2): GAGVSQSPRYKVAKRGQDVALRCDPISGHVSLFWYQQALGQGPEFLTYFQNEAQLDKSGLPSDRFFAERPEGSVSTLKIQRTQQEDSAVYLCASSWRGQNTGELFFGEGSRLTVL.

A few counts support this clonotype. The chain combines TRBV7-2 with TRBJ2-4; maybe TRBD1 (5 bases). The CDR3 runs 13 residues. In germline, CDR1 is SGHTA, CDR2 FQGNSA. V was trimmed by 10 bases and J by 8 bases, leaving 18 bases between them. CDR3 nucleotides: TGTGCCATCGCTCGCGGACCCAGGGACATTCAGTACTTC. It is translated as CAIARGPRDIQYF.